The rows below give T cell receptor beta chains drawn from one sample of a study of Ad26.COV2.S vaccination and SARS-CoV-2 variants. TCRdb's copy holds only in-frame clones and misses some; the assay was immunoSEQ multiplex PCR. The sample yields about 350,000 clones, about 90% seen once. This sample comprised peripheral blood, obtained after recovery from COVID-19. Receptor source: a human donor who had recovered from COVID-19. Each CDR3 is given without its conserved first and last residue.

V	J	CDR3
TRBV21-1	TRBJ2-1	ASSKEGTSRDNEQF
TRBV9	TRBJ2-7	ASSPTGRHEQY
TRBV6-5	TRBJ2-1	ANRQFNEQF
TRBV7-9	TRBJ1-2	ASSYGTGVGYT
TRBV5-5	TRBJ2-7	ASSPTDYEQY
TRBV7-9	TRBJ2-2	ASSKTGAKGTGELF
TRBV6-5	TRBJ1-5	ATRYGQGGNQPQH
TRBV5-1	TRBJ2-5	ASSDRGPETQY
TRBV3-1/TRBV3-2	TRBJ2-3	ASSQGGESTDTQY
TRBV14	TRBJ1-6	ASSQGTGGNSPLH
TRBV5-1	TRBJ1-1	ASSLRQQGANTEAF
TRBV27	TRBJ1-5	ASSLVGQGQPQH